Listed here are 7 T cell receptor beta chains from one sample, sequenced in a study of cytomegalovirus exposure and HLA in healthy donors. Generated by immunoSEQ multiplex PCR, the TCRdb table keeps only in-frame clones and is missing some. The sample includes over 90,000 clones, about 95% of them seen just once. The sequencing input was PBMCs. These receptors all come from a woman in her late teens or twenties in good health and CMV-seronegative.

CDR3 coding DNA: TGTGCCAGCTCACGACTAGCGGAGTTTTACAATGAGCAGTTCTTC. It yields the protein CASSRLAEFYNEQFF. V is TRBV18 and J is TRBJ2-1; the match to TRBD2 covers 9 bases. Trimming cost V 4 bases and J 4 bases; bases outside gene matches: 5. Per the germline V gene, CDR1 is KGHSH and CDR2 is LQKENI. The CDR3 sequence is 15 residues long. Complete variable domain (other parts from reference TRBV18 and TRBJ2-1): NAGVMQNPRHLVRRRGQEARLRCSPMKGHSHVYWYRQLPEEGLKFMVYLQKENIIDESGMPKERFSAEFPKEGPSILRIQQVVRGDSAAYFCASSRLAEFYNEQFFGPGTRLTVL.

The chain is built from TRBV23-1 and TRBJ1-4; D remains ambiguous. TRBV23-1 is assigned to the ORF class and has an uncertain function. The CDR3 runs 20 residues. V was trimmed by 0 bases and J by 3 bases, leaving 23 bases between them. The CDR3 here is CASSQSGKAGIKAPNEKLFF. The CDR3 bases are TGCGCCAGCAGTCAATCCGGTAAGGCAGGAATAAAGGCGCCTAATGAAAAACTGTTTTTT.

The rearrangement joins TRBV7-2 to TRBJ2-2, with 11 bases aligning to TRBD1. This CDR3 is built from 17 residues. In germline, CDR1 is SGHTA, CDR2 FQGNSA. The trim removed 2 bases at V and 0 bases at J, leaving 2 bases unmatched. The CDR3 loop reads CASSLRGQGANTGELFF. The CDR3 DNA reads as TGTGCCAGCAGCTTAAGGGGACAGGGGGCGAACACCGGGGAGCTGTTTTTT.

V is TRBV4-2 and J is TRBJ2-3, with a possible D match to TRBD2 (5 bases). Per germline, CDR1 LGHNA and CDR2 YNFKEQ. Trimming took off 1 base at V and 3 bases at J, with 17 bases between the two ends. This CDR3 has 17 amino acids. This CDR3 is CASSQVSASEGTDTQYF. In nucleotides, the CDR3 is TGTGCCAGCAGCCAAGTGTCGGCCAGCGAGGGAACAGATACGCAGTATTTT.

This clone was detected a few times. The V call is TRBV27, the J call TRBJ1-2; no firm D call. In germline, CDR1 is MNHEY, CDR2 SMNVEV (reference sequence). This CDR3 contains 13 residues. Trimming stripped 4 bases from V and 2 bases from J, with 8 bases between. The CDR3 DNA reads as TGTGCCAGCAGTTCCACAGCCAACTATGGCTACACCTTC. This sequence encodes CASSSTANYGYTF.

J is TRBJ2-4 and V is TRBV7-8, with TRBD1 identical over 7 bases. The CDR3 length is 16 residues. J gave up 6 bases and V 5 bases, and 13 bases lay outside the gene matches. Germline V gene data show CDR1 as SGHVS and CDR2 as FQNEAQ. In DNA form, the CDR3 reads TGTGCCAGCAGCCTCAGACAGGGTCGAGGCAGAAACATTCAGTACTTC. Its protein is CASSLRQGRGRNIQYF.

The chain carries TRBV7-9 and TRBJ1-1; D perhaps matches TRBD1 (5 bases). There are 16 residues in the CDR3. The germline V and J ends were trimmed by 0 bases and 3 bases, with 14 bases remaining between them. CDR1 SEHNR and CDR2 FQNEAQ come from the germline V gene (reference sequence). The CDR3 nucleotides read TGTGCCAGCAGCTTAGCGGTTTGGAGGGACGACACTGAAGCTTTCTTT. Translated, it gives CASSLAVWRDDTEAFF.